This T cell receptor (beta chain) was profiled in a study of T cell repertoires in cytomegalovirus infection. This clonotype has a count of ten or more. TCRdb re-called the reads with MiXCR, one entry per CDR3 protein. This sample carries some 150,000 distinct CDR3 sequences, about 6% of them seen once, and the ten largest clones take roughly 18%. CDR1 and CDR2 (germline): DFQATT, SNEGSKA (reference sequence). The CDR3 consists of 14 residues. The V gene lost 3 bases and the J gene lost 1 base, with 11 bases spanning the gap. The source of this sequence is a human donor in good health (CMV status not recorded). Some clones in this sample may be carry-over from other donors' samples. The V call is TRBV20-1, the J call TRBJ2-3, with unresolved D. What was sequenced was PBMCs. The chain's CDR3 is CSARGGVGTDTQYF. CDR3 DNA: TGCAGTGCTAGGGGTGGCGTGGGCACAGATACGCAGTATTTT.